The 23 T cell receptor beta chains listed next were all sequenced from one sample in a study of blood T cells in healthy people across ages (dated by TCRdb to about 2015). Receptor amplification or capture employed 5' RACE. The sequencing machine was an Illumina HiSeq 2500. A second PCR of roughly 7 to 12 cycles was run with a J-beta primer mix and a sample-barcoded 5' primer. TCRdb took the public reads, trimmed them with fastp at Q25, ran MiXCR for clone calling and kept in-frame beta chains. Each entry is one CDR3 protein sequence, shown with its most common DNA and genes. The sample data list around 1,600,000 distinct CDR3 sequences, and 40% to 45% of these were observed just once. The top ten constitute under 5% of the sample. The sample taken for sequencing was blood. The receptor source for this set is a woman younger than 35 in good health.

There are a few counts of this clonotype. The rearrangement links TRBV14 to TRBJ2-5; D not resolved. The DNA end lines up better with TRBJ2-7; the J call may be wrong. From germline, CDR1 is SGHDN and CDR2 FVKESK. The CDR3 is 13 amino acids. The CDR3 region has the DNA TGTGCCAGCAGCCAACACAAACGATACGAGCAGTACTTC. It yields the protein CASSQHKRYEQYF.

The chain employs TRBV4-3 and TRBJ2-7, with D perhaps TRBD1 (6 bases). This CDR3 comprises 13 residues. Germline CDR1 LGHNA, CDR2 YSLEER. Trimming shortened V by 8 bases and J by 3 bases, and 14 bases separated the two germline ends. CDR3 region: CASGPGRGYEQYF. DNA for the CDR3: TGCGCCAGCGGTCCTGGCAGGGGCTACGAGCAGTACTTC.

The rearrangement uses TRBV20-1 and TRBJ2-2; tentative D call: TRBD1 (5 bases). Trimming removed 1 base from V and 3 bases from J, with 15 bases in between. Germline V gene sequence: CDR1 DFQATT, CDR2 SNEGSKA (reference sequence). The length of the CDR3 is 16 residues. Here the CDR3 reads CSARVAQGWYTGELFF. Written as DNA, the CDR3 is TGCAGTGCTAGAGTAGCCCAGGGTTGGTACACCGGGGAGCTGTTTTTT.

The chain combines TRBV4-3 with TRBJ2-3, with 9 positions matching TRBD2. Losses at the gene ends were 1 base for V and 2 bases for J; bases not matched to a gene: 4. CDR3 length equals 16 residues. The germline CDR1 and CDR2 sequences are LGHNA and YSLEER. The CDR3 spells CASSQGGGGVTDTQYF. As DNA, the CDR3 is TGCGCCAGCAGCCAAGGCGGGGGGGGTGTCACAGATACGCAGTATTTT.

The J gene is TRBJ1-5, the V gene TRBV4-1; D not resolved. The germline CDR1 and CDR2 sequences are MGHRA and YSYEKL. Trimming pared 0 bases from V and 4 bases from J, leaving 13 bases between. CDR3 length: 16 amino acids. CDR3 bases: TGCGCCAGCAGCCAAGATTCCGGTTTAGGTAATCAGCCCCAGCATTTT. Encoded protein: CASSQDSGLGNQPQHF.

The table lists this clonotype with a few counts. This chain joins TRBV20-1 and TRBJ2-7, with D hard to call. Between the trimmed V and J ends, which lost 2 bases and 3 bases, there was a span of 11 bases. This CDR3 region has 13 residues. Germline lookup yields CDR1 DFQATT and CDR2 SNEGSKA (reference sequence). The CDR3: CSARPSPFYEQYF. Written as DNA, the CDR3 is TGCAGTGCTAGACCCTCGCCTTTCTACGAGCAGTACTTC.

The genes are TRBV3-1 and TRBJ2-5; 12 bases align to TRBD2. The CDR3 length is 16 residues. J gave up 11 bases and V 4 bases, and 14 bases lay outside the gene matches. In germline, CDR1 is LGHDT, CDR2 YNNKEL (reference sequence). CDR3 loop: CASSPLAGGLDNEQYF. The CDR3 DNA reads as TGTGCCAGCAGCCCCCTAGCGGGAGGGCTTGACAATGAGCAGTACTTC.

The chain links TRBV5-1 to TRBJ1-1; TRBD1 might be the D (6 bases). This CDR3 comprises 15 residues. Germline loops: CDR1 SGHRS, CDR2 YFSETQ. V shed 6 bases and J shed 0 bases, with 15 bases lying between them. The CDR3 DNA follows: TGCGCCAGCAACATGGGGGACACAATGAACACTGAAGCTTTCTTT. Translating it yields CASNMGDTMNTEAFF.

J is TRBJ2-1 and V is TRBV20-1; D is unresolved. The germline V gene has CDR1 DFQATT and CDR2 SNEGSKA (reference sequence). V was clipped by 5 bases and J by 7 bases, with 18 bases between them. This CDR3 is 14 amino acids long. CDR3 sequence: CSALPTSAVNEQFF. In DNA, the CDR3 is TGCAGTGCTCTTCCTACGTCCGCGGTAAATGAGCAGTTCTTC.

The gene calls are TRBV5-1 and TRBJ2-1, with 8 bases identical to TRBD1. Unmatched junction bases numbered 16, after V lost 5 bases and J lost 9 bases. CDR3 length: 16 residues. Per germline, CDR1 SGHRS and CDR2 YFSETQ. The CDR3 protein is CASSFVTGQQGGEQFF. For the CDR3, the DNA is TGCGCCAGCAGTTTCGTTACCGGACAACAGGGGGGTGAGCAGTTCTTC.

The chain joins TRBV6-2 or TRBV6-3 to TRBJ1-1; no firm D call. The length of the CDR3 is 15 residues. The V and J ends lost 5 bases and 2 bases respectively, with 15 bases between them. Per germline, CDR1 MNHEY and CDR2 SVGEGT. This chain's CDR3 is CASSQPRGLNTEAFF. CDR3 DNA sequence: TGTGCCAGCAGTCAACCGAGAGGCTTAAACACTGAAGCTTTCTTT.

The chain employs TRBV4-1 and TRBJ2-5; D not certain. CDR1 and CDR2 (germline): MGHRA, YSYEKL. The germline V and J ends were trimmed by 4 bases and 0 bases, with 6 bases remaining between them. The CDR3 runs to 13 residues. CDR3 in amino acids: CASSPMYQETQYF. Here the CDR3 DNA reads TGCGCCAGCAGCCCAATGTACCAAGAGACCCAGTACTTC.

The chain combines TRBV27 with TRBJ2-1; tentatively, D is TRBD1 (5 bases). Germline V gene sequence: CDR1 MNHEY, CDR2 SMNVEV (reference sequence). Trimming removed 3 bases from V and 6 bases from J, with 12 bases in between. The length of the CDR3 is 14 residues. The CDR3, as DNA: TGTGCCAGCAGTTTTGCGGTGCAGGGCAATGAGCAGTTCTTC. This gives the protein CASSFAVQGNEQFF.

This clonotype showed up just a few times. The CDR3 nucleotides are TGTGCCAGCAGTTTCGCCGTCGGGACCCAGTACTTC. Translating gives CASSFAVGTQYF. This rearrangement joins TRBV6-2 or TRBV6-3 to TRBJ2-5; D is ambiguous. The CDR3 is 12 amino acids. With 4 bases removed from V and 7 bases from J, the gap between germline ends came to 10 bases. Germline CDR1 is MNHEY and CDR2 is SVGEGT.

This clonotype showed up just once. The chain carries TRBV6-1 and TRBJ2-7; D remains ambiguous. The germline V gene encodes CDR1 MNHNS and CDR2 SASEGT. V lost 11 bases, J lost 2 bases, and 7 bases lay in between. This CDR3 is 10 amino acids long. CDR3 bases: TGTGCCGCAGGACCCTACGAGCAGTACTTC. Translated, it gives CAAGPYEQYF.

In regard to this clonotype: An end of the junction differs from the germline gene, which may be a read error. This chain joins TRBV4-3 and TRBJ2-3, with 10 positions matching TRBD2. Germline V CDR1 and CDR2: LGHNA, YSLEER. The CDR3 consists of 17 residues. CDR3 sequence (DNA): TGCGCCAACAGCCAAGACCAGCGGGGGGGCCGCACAGATACGCAGTATTTT. It translates to CANSQDQRGGRTDTQYF.

This chain joins TRBV5-1 and TRBJ2-1; 13 nucleotides agree with TRBD2. Germline V gives CDR1 SGHRS, CDR2 YFSETQ. The CDR3 runs to 16 residues. The V segment lost 1 base and the J segment 3 bases; nucleotides outside the gene matches: 1. Here the CDR3 reads CASSLTSGGDYNEQFF. DNA of the CDR3: TGCGCCAGCAGCTTGACTAGCGGGGGGGACTACAATGAGCAGTTCTTC.

This clonotype was recorded a few times. The chain has TRBV12-3 or TRBV12-4 and TRBJ2-1; 11 bases map to TRBD1. After removal of 5 bases from V and 5 bases from J, the junction contained 5 bases not matched to a gene. The CDR3 sequence is 15 residues long. CDR3 coding DNA: TGTGCCAGCAGTGCGGGACAGGGGGTCCACAATGAGCAGTTCTTC. Protein: CASSAGQGVHNEQFF.

The V and J genes are TRBV5-1 and TRBJ2-3; 7 bases fit TRBD2. Germline V gene lookup returns CDR1 SGHRS and CDR2 YFSETQ. With 4 bases clipped from V and 5 bases from J, the junction kept 13 bases outside the gene matches. The CDR3 runs to 16 residues. The CDR3 loop reads CASSLGPSGAEDTQYF. DNA for the CDR3: TGCGCCAGCAGCCTGGGCCCTAGCGGAGCAGAAGATACGCAGTATTTT.

This clonotype was counted only a few times. This rearrangement joins TRBV20-1 to TRBJ2-1, with TRBD2 matching 7 bases. The CDR3 covers 16 residues. Germline V lookup: CDR1 DFQATT, CDR2 SNEGSKA (reference sequence). V gave up 1 base and J gave up 3 bases; unmatched junction bases: 9. Here the CDR3 DNA reads TGCAGTGCTAGAGGAAGCGCGGGGGACCGCTACAATGAGCAGTTCTTC. Residues: CSARGSAGDRYNEQFF.

This clonotype has only a few counts. The chain uses TRBV12-5 and TRBJ2-1; D is ambiguous. CDR1 is LGHNT and CDR2 is FRNRAP in the germline V gene. The CDR3 extends over 14 amino acids. V shed 1 base and J shed 6 bases, with 10 bases lying between them. CDR3 DNA sequence: TGTGCTAGTGGTTTGGAAAAAAGGGCCAATGAGCAGTTCTTC. This sequence encodes CASGLEKRANEQFF. Drawing the rest from reference TRBV12-5 and TRBJ2-1, the complete variable domain is DARVTQTPRHKVTEMGQEVTMRCQPILGHNTVFWYRQTMMQGLELLAYFRNRAPLDDSGMPKDRFSAEMPDATLATLKIQPSEPRDSAVYFCASGLEKRANEQFFGPGTRLTVL.

The chain couples TRBV18 to TRBJ1-1; 7 bases match TRBD1. Germline V CDR1 and CDR2: KGHSH, LQKENI. The CDR3 totals 13 residues. V shed 3 bases and J 3 bases; nucleotides not matched to a gene: 1. The DNA for the CDR3 is TGTGCCAGCTCACCCGGGACAGACACTGAAGCTTTCTTT. Translated, it gives CASSPGTDTEAFF.

The rearrangement joins TRBV20-1 to TRBJ1-4; no clear D. V was shortened by 3 bases and J by 8 bases, with 13 bases between the two germline ends. This CDR3 has 13 residues. Germline CDR1 DFQATT, CDR2 SNEGSKA (reference sequence). CDR3 DNA sequence: TGCAGTGCTAGGCCCCGGGGTTCGGAAAAACTGTTTTTT. It codes for CSARPRGSEKLFF.